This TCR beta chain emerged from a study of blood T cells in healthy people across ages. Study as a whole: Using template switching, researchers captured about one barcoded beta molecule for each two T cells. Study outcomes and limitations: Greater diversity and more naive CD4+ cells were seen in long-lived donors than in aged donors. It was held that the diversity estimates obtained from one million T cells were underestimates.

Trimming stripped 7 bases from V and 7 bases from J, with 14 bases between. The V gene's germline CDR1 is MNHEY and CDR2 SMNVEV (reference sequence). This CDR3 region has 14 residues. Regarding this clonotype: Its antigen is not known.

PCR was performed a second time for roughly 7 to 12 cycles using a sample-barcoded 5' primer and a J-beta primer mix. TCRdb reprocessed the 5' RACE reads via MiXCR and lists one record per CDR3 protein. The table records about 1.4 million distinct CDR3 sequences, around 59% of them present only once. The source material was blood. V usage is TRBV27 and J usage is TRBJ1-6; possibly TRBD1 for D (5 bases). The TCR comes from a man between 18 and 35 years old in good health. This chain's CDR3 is CASMRDLGNSPLHF. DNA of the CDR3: TGTGCCAGCATGAGGGACCTAGGGAATTCACCCCTCCACTTT.